The rows below give T cell receptor beta chains drawn from one sample of a study of beta chain features in type 1 diabetes. Measured with immunoSEQ multiplex PCR; TCRdb has only the in-frame clones, and not every one. The sample has around 710,000 clones, around an eighth seen once. Source material: naive CD4+ T cells from blood. The receptors come from a man aged 25 to 45 with type 1 diabetes. Both conserved end residues are trimmed from each CDR3.

j_call: TRBJ2-2
v_call: TRBV11-2
cdr3_aa: ASSLGGSGELF

j_call: TRBJ2-1
v_call: TRBV7-6
cdr3_aa: ASSYGTSYEQF

j_call: TRBJ2-1
v_call: TRBV9
cdr3_aa: ASSVGPIYNEQF

j_call: TRBJ1-5
v_call: TRBV2
cdr3_aa: ASSEWQNSNQPQH

j_call: TRBJ1-3
v_call: TRBV28
cdr3_aa: ASSGPYGQGDGNTIY

j_call: TRBJ1-1
v_call: TRBV16
cdr3_aa: ASSQQGAGEAF

j_call: TRBJ2-1
v_call: TRBV4-2
cdr3_aa: ASSQDRERNEQF

j_call: TRBJ1-2
v_call: TRBV11-2
cdr3_aa: ASSRDRSYGYT

j_call: TRBJ1-3
v_call: TRBV9
cdr3_aa: ASSVAVDSGNTIY

j_call: TRBJ2-5
v_call: TRBV9
cdr3_aa: ASSVAAGQVQETQY

j_call: TRBJ2-2
v_call: TRBV9
cdr3_aa: ASSTTPAGELF

j_call: TRBJ2-2
v_call: TRBV7-2
cdr3_aa: ASSLAGPANTGELF

j_call: TRBJ1-1
v_call: TRBV10-3
cdr3_aa: AIRMTGVEAF

j_call: TRBJ1-1
v_call: TRBV7-8
cdr3_aa: ASGVVMNTEAF

j_call: TRBJ1-1
v_call: TRBV5-1
cdr3_aa: ASSLGRGTEAF

j_call: TRBJ2-3
v_call: TRBV5-1
cdr3_aa: ASREDPDTQY

j_call: TRBJ2-3
v_call: TRBV9
cdr3_aa: ASSVASSADTQY

j_call: TRBJ2-2
v_call: TRBV7-6
cdr3_aa: ASSRTSGAVNTGELF

j_call: TRBJ2-5
v_call: TRBV9
cdr3_aa: ASSVGGDQETQY

j_call: TRBJ2-7
v_call: TRBV7-2
cdr3_aa: ASSFPGQIYEQY

j_call: TRBJ2-1
v_call: TRBV9
cdr3_aa: ASSPRLAGGGYNEQF

j_call: TRBJ2-2
v_call: TRBV5-4
cdr3_aa: ASSLESWNTGELF

j_call: TRBJ1-4
v_call: TRBV29-1
cdr3_aa: SVGWEKQDEKLF

j_call: TRBJ2-3
v_call: TRBV9
cdr3_aa: ASSSAGGLSTDTQY

j_call: TRBJ2-5
v_call: TRBV27
cdr3_aa: ASSRQGTQETQY

j_call: TRBJ2-5
v_call: TRBV21-1
cdr3_aa: ASRGLSKETQY

j_call: TRBJ2-4
v_call: TRBV5-4
cdr3_aa: ASSLVRSGQGRNIQY

j_call: TRBJ1-2
v_call: TRBV6-5
cdr3_aa: ASSYSGQGGGYT

j_call: TRBJ2-1
v_call: TRBV19
cdr3_aa: ASREGQGGSYNEQF

j_call: TRBJ2-5
v_call: TRBV25-1
cdr3_aa: ASSEARVWETQY

j_call: TRBJ2-5
v_call: TRBV10-3
cdr3_aa: AISESKETQY

j_call: TRBJ2-2
v_call: TRBV7-2
cdr3_aa: ASRLAGDYTGELF

j_call: TRBJ1-2
v_call: TRBV30
cdr3_aa: AWTWFSDSPDGYT

j_call: TRBJ2-5
v_call: TRBV6-5
cdr3_aa: ASSYGGGQETQY

j_call: TRBJ1-3
v_call: TRBV5-1
cdr3_aa: ASSPGLDGNTIY

j_call: TRBJ2-5
v_call: TRBV7-2
cdr3_aa: ASSPQGGYNQETQY

j_call: TRBJ1-3
v_call: TRBV19
cdr3_aa: ASRTGGAGNTIY

j_call: TRBJ2-5
v_call: TRBV6-1
cdr3_aa: ASRGGLGETQY

j_call: TRBJ2-7
v_call: TRBV11-2
cdr3_aa: ASRDTSGGAYEQY

j_call: TRBJ2-7
v_call: TRBV18
cdr3_aa: ASSPPLLAGAYEQY